These T cell receptor beta chains were read from a single sample in a study of blood T cell repertoires in COVID-19. Sequenced by immunoSEQ multiplex PCR; TCRdb stores in-frame clones only, minus some. This table holds about 110,000 clones, around 86% found once. Sequencing was done on a sample of peripheral blood. The receptors were gathered from a woman between 70 and 85 years old with acute or convalescent COVID-19. The CDR3 runs from the conserved cysteine through the conserved F or W. Each record gives: clone size, J gene, V gene, D gene, CDR3 protein, CDR3 DNA. The D gene is left open where the match is weak. Clone size is shown for a subset of rows, as once, few, many or a class of expanded clone.

few,TRBJ2-3,TRBV11-2,TRBD1,CASRPGVRDRSHTQYF,TGTGCCAGCAGACCCGGCGTCCGGGACAGATCTCATACGCAGTATTTT
NA,TRBJ2-7,TRBV11-3,TRBD1,CASSSGQGTGEQYF,TGTGCCAGCAGCAGCGGACAGGGGACGGGCGAGCAGTACTTC
NA,TRBJ2-5,TRBV5-4,NA,CASSLTLQETQYF,TGTGCCAGCAGCCTGACACTCCAAGAGACCCAGTACTTC
NA,TRBJ2-5,TRBV28,TRBD2,CASSTPSGRLETQYF,TGTGCCAGCAGTACTCCCAGCGGGAGATTGGAGACCCAGTACTTC
NA,TRBJ1-5,TRBV6-5,TRBD1,CASRPQGASNQPQHF,TGTGCCAGCAGACCACAGGGGGCCAGCAATCAGCCCCAGCATTTT
NA,TRBJ2-5,TRBV2,TRBD1,CASTMTGGAETQYF,TGTGCCAGCACCATGACAGGGGGCGCGGAGACCCAGTACTTC
NA,TRBJ1-2,TRBV20-1,NA,CSASQGLLGGYTF,TGCAGTGCCAGTCAGGGGCTCTTGGGTGGCTACACCTTC
NA,TRBJ1-1,TRBV19,NA,CASLGGSFPTEAFF,TGTGCCAGTCTAGGGGGATCCTTCCCCACTGAAGCTTTCTTT
NA,TRBJ1-6,TRBV28,TRBD1,CASRPGGPNSPLHF,TGTGCCAGCAGGCCAGGGGGCCCTAATTCACCCCTCCACTTT
NA,TRBJ1-3,TRBV27,TRBD1,CASRRWGGQGAFGNTIYF,TGTGCCAGCAGAAGGTGGGGGGGACAGGGGGCTTTTGGAAACACCATATATTTT
NA,TRBJ2-5,TRBV9,TRBD2,CASSAGGRETQYF,TGTGCCAGCAGCGCGGGGGGACGGGAGACCCAGTACTTC
NA,TRBJ1-5,TRBV27,TRBD1,CASSPGTAGYQPQHF,TGTGCCAGCAGTCCAGGGACAGCCGGGTACCAGCCCCAGCATTTT
NA,TRBJ2-7,TRBV5-1,TRBD2,CASSFSSGSSYEQYF,TGCGCCAGCAGCTTTTCTAGCGGGAGCTCCTACGAGCAGTACTTC
once,TRBJ2-5,TRBV6-5,TRBD2,CASIGLAGGHETQYF,TGTGCCAGCATAGGGCTAGCGGGGGGGCATGAGACCCAGTACTTC
NA,TRBJ2-3,TRBV25-1,TRBD2,CASSEYSASGVTDTQYF,TGTGCCAGCAGTGAATATTCGGCTAGCGGGGTCACAGATACGCAGTATTTT
NA,TRBJ2-1,TRBV4-2,TRBD2,CASSQASGGAWIEQFF,TGTGCCAGCAGCCAAGCCAGCGGGGGGGCCTGGATTGAGCAGTTCTTC
NA,TRBJ2-2,TRBV7-2,NA,CASSLVSTSNTGELFF,TGTGCCAGCAGCTTAGTTAGCACTTCGAACACCGGGGAGCTGTTTTTT
few,TRBJ2-1,TRBV21-1,NA,CASSTIAGHNEQFF,TGTGCCAGCAGCACAATAGCGGGACACAATGAGCAGTTCTTC
NA,TRBJ2-2,TRBV28,TRBD1,CASRGQASTGELFF,TGTGCCAGCAGGGGACAGGCCAGCACCGGGGAGCTGTTTTTT
NA,TRBJ1-2,TRBV6-4,NA,CASSDSRGATYTF,TGTGCCAGCAGTGACTCAAGAGGAGCTACATACACCTTC
NA,TRBJ1-2,TRBV6-5,TRBD1,CASSPTRTGNYGYTF,TGTGCCAGCAGTCCCACTAGGACAGGGAACTATGGCTACACCTTC
NA,TRBJ2-2,TRBV6-1,TRBD2,CASSEVAGGGELFF,TGTGCCAGCAGTGAAGTCGCGGGGGGCGGGGAGCTGTTTTTT